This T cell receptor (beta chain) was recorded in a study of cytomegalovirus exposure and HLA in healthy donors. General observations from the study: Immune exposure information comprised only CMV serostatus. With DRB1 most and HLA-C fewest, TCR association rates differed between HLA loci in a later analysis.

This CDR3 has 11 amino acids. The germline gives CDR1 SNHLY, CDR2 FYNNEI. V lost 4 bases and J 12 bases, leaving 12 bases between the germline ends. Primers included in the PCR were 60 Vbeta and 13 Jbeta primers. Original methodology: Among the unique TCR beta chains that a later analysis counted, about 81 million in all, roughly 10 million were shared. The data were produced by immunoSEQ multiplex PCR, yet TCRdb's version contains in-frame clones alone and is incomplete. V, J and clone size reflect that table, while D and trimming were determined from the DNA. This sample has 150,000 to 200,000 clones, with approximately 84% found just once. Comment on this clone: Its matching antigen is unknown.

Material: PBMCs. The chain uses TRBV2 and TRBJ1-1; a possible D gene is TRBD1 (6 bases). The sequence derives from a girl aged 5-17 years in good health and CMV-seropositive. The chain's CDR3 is CASSVQGWSFF. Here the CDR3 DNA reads TGTGCCAGCAGTGTACAGGGTTGGTCTTTCTTT. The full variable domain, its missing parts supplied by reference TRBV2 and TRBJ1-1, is EPEVTQTPSHQVTQMGQEVILRCVPISNHLYFYWYRQILGQKVEFLVSFYNNEISEKSEIFDDQFSVERPDGSNFTLKIRSTKLEDSAMYFCASSVQGWSFFGQGTRLTVV.